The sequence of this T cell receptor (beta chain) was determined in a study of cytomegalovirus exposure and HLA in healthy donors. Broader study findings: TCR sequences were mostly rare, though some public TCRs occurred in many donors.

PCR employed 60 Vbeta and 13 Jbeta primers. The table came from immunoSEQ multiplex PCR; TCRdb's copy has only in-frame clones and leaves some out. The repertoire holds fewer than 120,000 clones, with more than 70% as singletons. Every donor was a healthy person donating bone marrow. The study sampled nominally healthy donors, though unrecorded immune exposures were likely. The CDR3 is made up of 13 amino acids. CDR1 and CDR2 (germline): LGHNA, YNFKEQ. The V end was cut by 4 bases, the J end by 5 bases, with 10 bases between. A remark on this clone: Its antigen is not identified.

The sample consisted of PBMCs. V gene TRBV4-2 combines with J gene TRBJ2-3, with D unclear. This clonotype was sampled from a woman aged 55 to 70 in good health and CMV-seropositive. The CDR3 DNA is TGTGCCAGCAGCCTCGGTGAAATAGATACGCAGTATTTT. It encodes CASSLGEIDTQYF.